The next 20 T cell receptor beta chains were all read from a single sample in a study of technical replicates of blood from several donors. The table came from immunoSEQ multiplex PCR; TCRdb's copy has only in-frame clones and leaves some out. The sample contains tens of thousands of clones, 90% to 95% of which appear only once. Sequenced input: T cells isolated from PBMCs. All receptors come from a human donor in good health.

The rearrangement uses TRBV6-5 and TRBJ1-2, with D possibly matching TRBD1 (5 bases). The CDR3 consists of 12 residues. Germline V gives CDR1 MNHEY, CDR2 SVGAGI. Deletions cut 7 bases from V and 3 bases from J, with 9 bases between. In DNA, the CDR3 is TGTGCCAGCAAAACAGGTTACTATGGCTACACCTTC. This encodes CASKTGYYGYTF.

The chain carries TRBV11-2 and TRBJ2-7; the match to TRBD1 covers 7 bases. The CDR3 has 15 amino acids. The V and J ends lost 5 bases and 3 bases, in that order; junction bases with no gene match: 10. The germline CDR1 and CDR2 sequences are SGHAT and FQNNGV. The CDR3 protein is CASSARQGQGYEQYF. CDR3 sequence (DNA): TGTGCCAGCAGCGCCCGACAGGGACAAGGCTACGAGCAGTACTTC.

The V call is TRBV28, the J call TRBJ2-2, with 7 bases fitting TRBD2. Germline CDR1 reads MDHEN; CDR2 reads SYDVKM. Trimming cost V 6 bases and J 7 bases; bases outside gene matches: 11. CDR3 length: 15 amino acids. In nucleotides, the CDR3 is TGTGCCAGCAGCTTGGCGACTGGGGGGGACGGGGAGCTGTTTTTT. This translates into CASSLATGGDGELFF. The entire variable domain, with the rest obtained from reference TRBV28 and TRBJ2-2, is as follows: DVKVTQSSRYLVKRTGEKVFLECVQDMDHENMFWYRQDPGLGLRLIYFSYDVKMKEKGDIPEGYSVSREKKERFSLILESASTNQTSMYLCASSLATGGDGELFFGEGSRLTVL.

The V call is TRBV5-1, the J call TRBJ2-1; D not certain. Germline CDR1 SGHRS, CDR2 YFSETQ. The CDR3 is 15 amino acids. Trimming removed 0 bases from V and 5 bases from J, with 12 bases in between. As DNA, the CDR3 is TGCGCCAGCAGCTTGGTAGTCGCGAGGAACAATGAGCAGTTCTTC. Translation: CASSLVVARNNEQFF.

This clone appeared a single time. This chain uses TRBV7-8 with TRBJ1-1; 11 nucleotides agree with TRBD1. Trimming took 5 bases from V and 8 from J; bases not matched to a gene: 7. This CDR3 has 14 residues. The germline CDR1 and CDR2 sequences are SGHVS and FQNEAQ. CDR3 coding DNA: TGTGCCAGCAGCCACCGGGACAGGGGGACCGAAGCTTTCTTT. This encodes CASSHRDRGTEAFF.

The chain recombines TRBV7-3 with TRBJ2-1, with 7 bases that match TRBD2. The CDR3 runs to 12 residues. V gave up 5 bases and J gave up 7 bases; unmatched junction bases: 2. Germline V gene data show CDR1 as SGHTA and CDR2 as FQGTGA. CDR3: CASSPGGNEQFF. The CDR3 nucleotides are TGTGCCAGCAGCCCGGGGGGAAATGAGCAGTTCTTC. The variable domain in full, with the rest retrieved from reference TRBV7-3 and TRBJ2-1, is GAGVSQTPSNKVTEKGKYVELRCDPISGHTALYWYRQSLGQGPEFLIYFQGTGAADDSGLPNDRFFAVRPEGSVSTLKIQRTERGDSAVYLCASSPGGNEQFFGPGTRLTVL.

V gene TRBV9 combines with J gene TRBJ2-2; D is perhaps TRBD1 (6 bases). V lost 6 bases to trimming and J lost 0 bases, with 9 bases between them. The CDR3 sequence is 14 residues long. Germline CDR1 SGDLS, CDR2 YYNGEE. The DNA for the CDR3 is TGTGCCAGCACCCAGGGGACGAACACCGGGGAGCTGTTTTTT. Translation gives CASTQGTNTGELFF.

The chain links TRBV7-9 to TRBJ2-1, with D possibly matching TRBD2 (5 bases). Germline V lookup: CDR1 SEHNR, CDR2 FQNEAQ (reference sequence). The CDR3 has 14 amino acids. Trimming stripped 3 bases from V and 5 bases from J, with 11 bases between. CDR3 protein: CASSFSVRNNEQFF. As DNA, the CDR3 is TGTGCCAGCAGCTTTAGCGTAAGAAACAATGAGCAGTTCTTC.

This clone was seen only once. This chain joins TRBV10-3 and TRBJ1-5; 7 bases match TRBD1. Trimming cost V 10 bases and J 6 bases; bases outside gene matches: 9. Germline V gene lookup returns CDR1 ENHRY and CDR2 SYGVKD. The CDR3 is 13 amino acids. CDR3 in amino acids: CASETGRGQPQHF. CDR3 nucleotide sequence: TGTGCCAGCGAGACAGGGCGAGGTCAGCCCCAGCATTTT.

This sequence joins TRBV5-1 and TRBJ2-3, with D possibly TRBD2 on 6 matching bases. V dropped 1 base and J dropped 0 bases, with 12 bases sitting between them. Germline V gives CDR1 SGHRS, CDR2 YFSETQ. This CDR3 has 16 residues. The DNA of the CDR3 is TGCGCCAGCAGCTTGCCTAGCGAAACTAGCACAGATACGCAGTATTTT. Protein: CASSLPSETSTDTQYF.

The chain couples TRBV6-5 to TRBJ2-6; tentative D call: TRBD2 (6 bases). Deletions cut 4 bases from V and 2 bases from J, with 9 bases between. Germline loops: CDR1 MNHEY, CDR2 SVGAGI. CDR3 length equals 15 residues. This CDR3 reads CASSLPGAGANVLTF. CDR3 nucleotides: TGTGCCAGCAGTTTACCGGGGGCTGGGGCCAACGTCCTGACTTTC.

In DNA, the CDR3 is TGCGCCAGCAGCCCCACACCGTTAGCGGGGGGGGAGACCCAGTACTTC. It translates to CASSPTPLAGGETQYF. V is TRBV5-1 and J is TRBJ2-5; 11 bases align to TRBD2. Germline V lookup: CDR1 SGHRS, CDR2 YFSETQ. With V trimmed by 4 bases and J by 5 bases, 10 bases remained unmatched. The length of the CDR3 is 16 residues.

The chain couples TRBV9 to TRBJ2-5; 7 nucleotides align to TRBD1. With 0 bases clipped from V and 5 bases from J, the junction kept 7 bases outside the gene matches. The CDR3 sequence is 15 residues long. The germline CDR1 and CDR2 sequences are SGDLS and YYNGEE. The CDR3 DNA reads TGTGCCAGCAGCGTAGAAGGGGGCGAATGGGAGACCCAGTACTTC. Residues: CASSVEGGEWETQYF.

V gene TRBV11-2 combines with J gene TRBJ1-2; weak D call: TRBD1 (5 bases). V lost 5 bases, J lost 5 bases, and 12 bases lay in between. Germline CDR1 SGHAT, CDR2 FQNNGV. The CDR3 sequence is 13 residues long. The CDR3 bases are TGTGCCAGCAGCCCCGGACAAAGTTATGGCTACACCTTC. Translation gives CASSPGQSYGYTF.

This chain uses TRBV7-6 with TRBJ2-3; D may be TRBD1 (6 bases). Germline V gene lookup returns CDR1 SGHVS and CDR2 FNYEAQ. The V and J ends lost 5 bases and 1 base respectively, with 16 bases between them. CDR3 length equals 16 residues. The CDR3 region is CASSREQGWGTDTQYF. CDR3 nucleotides: TGTGCCAGCAGCCGGGAACAGGGTTGGGGCACAGATACGCAGTATTTT.

This chain links TRBV28 with TRBJ2-1, with D possibly TRBD2 on 5 matching bases. Germline CDR1 is MDHEN and CDR2 is SYDVKM. This CDR3 region has 19 residues. Between the trimmed V and J ends, which lost 5 bases and 1 base, there was a span of 24 bases. The CDR3 nucleotides are TGTGCCAGCAGTCCTGTAGGTTTATTAGCGCAAAGGTCCTACAATGAGCAGTTCTTC. Its protein is CASSPVGLLAQRSYNEQFF.

The chain carries TRBV7-9 and TRBJ2-5; 8 bases match TRBD2. CDR1 and CDR2 from the germline V gene are SEHNR and FQNEAQ (reference sequence). This CDR3 comprises 16 residues. The V segment lost 4 bases and the J segment 5 bases; nucleotides outside the gene matches: 12. In nucleotides, the CDR3 is TGTGCCAGCAGCTACGACCGCCGGGGGGGTTGGGAGACCCAGTACTTC. It encodes CASSYDRRGGWETQYF.

The CDR3 DNA is TGCAGCGTTGAACTTTCCGGAGGGCGGAACTATGGCTACACCTTC. It encodes CSVELSGGRNYGYTF. The chain uses TRBV29-1 and TRBJ1-2; D is unclear. Per germline, CDR1 SQVTM and CDR2 ANQGSEA. The V end lost 2 bases, the J end lost 2 bases, and 15 bases lay between the germline ends. CDR3 length equals 15 residues.

J is TRBJ2-5 and V is TRBV11-2; TRBD2 matches 12 bases. CDR3 length: 15 amino acids. The germline gives CDR1 SGHAT, CDR2 FQNNGV. J lost 1 base, V lost 4 bases, and 1 base had no gene match. Written as DNA, the CDR3 is TGTGCCAGCAGCTCACTAGCGGGGGGCCAAGAGACCCAGTACTTC. Translating gives CASSSLAGGQETQYF.

The V gene is TRBV6-5, the J gene TRBJ2-1; TRBD1 might be the D (6 bases). This CDR3 region has 13 residues. Trimming took off 8 bases at V and 4 bases at J, with 12 bases between the two ends. Germline values: CDR1 MNHEY, CDR2 SVGAGI. The CDR3 is CASSETGYNEQFF. DNA for the CDR3: TGTGCCAGCTCGGAGACAGGATACAATGAGCAGTTCTTC.